Following are 11 T cell receptor beta chains from one sample sequenced in a study of TIL therapy for anti-PD-1-resistant metastatic lung cancer. Documented time point: pre-treatment sample, taken before nivolumab and TIL therapy. The immunoSEQ assay was v3. Sequenced by immunoSEQ multiplex PCR; TCRdb stores in-frame clones only, minus some. The profile covers roughly 11,000 clones, with 60% to 80% appearing a single time and roughly 9.1% taken by the ten largest. The sequencing used blood, collected at baseline. These receptors came from a person aged 25 to 79 with non-small cell lung cancer.

The chain has TRBV19 and TRBJ1-5; D ambiguous. Germline CDR1 reads LNHDA; CDR2 reads SQIVND (reference sequence). The germline V and J ends were trimmed by 9 bases and 1 base, with 10 bases remaining between them. The CDR3 has 13 residues. The CDR3 DNA is TGTGCCAGCCTGAAAGGAAGCAATCAGCCCCAGCATTTT. Protein sequence: CASLKGSNQPQHF.

The gene calls are TRBV11-2 and TRBJ1-2; tentatively, D is TRBD1 (5 bases). The CDR3 runs to 15 residues. V was clipped by 2 bases and J by 1 base, with 11 bases between them. Germline CDR1 reads SGHAT; CDR2 reads FQNNGV. CDR3 nucleotides: TGTGCCAGCAGCTTATTGGGGCAAGATAACTATGGCTACACCTTC. Residues: CASSLLGQDNYGYTF.

The CDR3, as DNA: TGTGCCAGCAGTGTGACTAGCGGGAGGGGGGCCGAGCAGTACTTC. As protein: CASSVTSGRGAEQYF. The chain has TRBV6-1 and TRBJ2-7, with 14 bases aligning to TRBD2. Germline CDR1 and CDR2: MNHNS and SASEGT. Unmatched junction bases numbered 5, after V lost 4 bases and J lost 6 bases. This CDR3 contains 15 residues.

The rearrangement links TRBV7-2 to TRBJ1-5, with unresolved D. Trimming left V 2 bases short and J 0 bases short, with 8 bases between. This CDR3 has 15 amino acids. The germline V gene has CDR1 SGHTA and CDR2 FQGNSA. The CDR3 region is CASSLFGYSNQPQHF. The CDR3 nucleotides read TGTGCCAGCAGCTTATTCGGGTATAGCAATCAGCCCCAGCATTTT.

The V call is TRBV11-2, the J call TRBJ2-7, with D maybe TRBD1 (5 bases). The CDR3 consists of 15 residues. V lost 1 base to trimming and J lost 0 bases, with 10 bases between them. Germline lookup yields CDR1 SGHAT and CDR2 FQNNGV. The CDR3 nucleotides read TGTGCCAGCAGCTTAGTCCCGGACACCTCCTACGAGCAGTACTTC. It yields the protein CASSLVPDTSYEQYF.

The chain recombines TRBV18 with TRBJ2-3, with 9 nucleotides matching TRBD2. V lost 0 bases to trimming and J lost 8 bases; unmatched junction nucleotides: 6. The germline V gene has CDR1 KGHSH and CDR2 LQKENI. CDR3 length: 15 amino acids. CDR3 residues: CASSPPGLALGTQYF. CDR3 in DNA: TGTGCCAGCTCACCACCGGGACTAGCATTGGGTACGCAGTATTTT.

The gene calls are TRBV15 and TRBJ2-3; the D is unclear. V was clipped by 0 bases and J by 6 bases, with 7 bases between them. Germline CDR1 is LNHNV and CDR2 is YYDKDF (reference sequence). CDR3 length: 13 residues. Here the CDR3 reads CATSRDPQDTQYF. As DNA, the CDR3 is TGTGCCACCAGCAGAGATCCCCAGGATACGCAGTATTTT.

In this sample, this clone turned up a few times. The CDR3 region is CASSGMALNTEAFF. CDR3 in DNA: TGTGCCAGCAGTGGGATGGCGTTGAACACTGAAGCTTTCTTT. The gene calls are TRBV19 and TRBJ1-1; D gene unclear. Germline assignment: CDR1 LNHDA and CDR2 SQIVND (reference sequence). The CDR3 spans 14 residues. V lost 9 bases to trimming and J lost 0 bases, with 14 bases between them.

The chain recombines TRBV30 with TRBJ2-7; no firm D call. Germline V lookup: CDR1 GTSNPN, CDR2 SVGIG (reference sequence). This CDR3 is 13 amino acids long. V was trimmed by 2 bases and J by 2 bases, leaving 10 bases between them. The CDR3 reads CAWSPADAYEQYF. CDR3 nucleotide sequence: TGTGCCTGGAGTCCCGCGGATGCCTACGAGCAGTACTTC.

The V gene is TRBV7-2, the J gene TRBJ2-3; unclear D gene. V was pared by 0 bases and J by 2 bases, with 6 bases between. Germline CDR1 is SGHTA and CDR2 is FQGNSA. This CDR3 is built from 14 residues. The CDR3 sequence is CASSLAVITDTQYF. Here the CDR3 DNA reads TGTGCCAGCAGCTTAGCGGTTATCACAGATACGCAGTATTTT.

The chain has TRBV4-3 and TRBJ2-2; D unclear. The CDR3 length is 14 residues. Between the trimmed V and J ends, which lost 2 bases and 3 bases, there was a span of 7 bases. From germline, CDR1 is LGHNA and CDR2 YSLEER. The CDR3 loop reads CASSQILDTGELFF. As DNA, the CDR3 is TGCGCCAGCAGCCAAATACTCGACACCGGGGAGCTGTTTTTT.